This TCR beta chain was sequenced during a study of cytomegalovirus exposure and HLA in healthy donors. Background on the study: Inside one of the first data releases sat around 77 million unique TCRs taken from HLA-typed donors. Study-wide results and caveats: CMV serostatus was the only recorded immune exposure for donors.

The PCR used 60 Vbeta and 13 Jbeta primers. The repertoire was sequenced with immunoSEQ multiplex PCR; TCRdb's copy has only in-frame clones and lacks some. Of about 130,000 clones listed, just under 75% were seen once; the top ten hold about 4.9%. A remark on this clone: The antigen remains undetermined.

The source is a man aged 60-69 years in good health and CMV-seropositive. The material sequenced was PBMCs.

CDR3 residues: CDLAGCNEKLFF. The DNA for the CDR3 is TGCGACCTGGCGGGCTGCAATGAAAAACTGTTTTTT. V gene TRBV5-1 combines with J gene TRBJ1-4; D unresolved. The CDR3 length is 12 residues. Germline CDR1 SGHRS, CDR2 YFSETQ. The variable domain in full, with the rest retrieved from reference TRBV5-1 and TRBJ1-4, is KAGVTQTPRYLIKTRGQQVTLSCSPISGHRSVSWYQQTPGQGLQFLFEYFSETQRNKGNFPGRFSGRQFSNSRSEMNVSTLELGDSALYLCDLAGCNEKLFFGSGTQLSVL.